The 17 T cell receptor beta chains listed next were all sequenced from one sample in a study of shared clonotypes between healthy human individuals. Clones were read by immunoSEQ multiplex PCR, and TCRdb kept only the in-frame ones, dropping some. The sample holds over a million clones, roughly 95% seen once. Sequencing input: naive CD4+ T cells sorted from blood. Sample subset: CD45RA+ positively selected. Every receptor here comes from a man in his thirties or forties in good health.

The chain links TRBV18 to TRBJ2-2; D remains ambiguous. Germline values: CDR1 KGHSH, CDR2 LQKENI. V was shortened by 4 bases and J by 1 base, with 7 bases between the two germline ends. CDR3 size: 14 residues. The CDR3 nucleotides are TGTGCCAGCTCACTTGACTTGAACACCGGGGAGCTGTTTTTT. Amino acid sequence: CASSLDLNTGELFF. Using reference TRBV18 and TRBJ2-2 for the parts outside the CDR3, the full variable domain is NAGVMQNPRHLVRRRGQEARLRCSPMKGHSHVYWYRQLPEEGLKFMVYLQKENIIDESGMPKERFSAEFPKEGPSILRIQQVVRGDSAAYFCASSLDLNTGELFFGEGSRLTVL.

This chain links TRBV5-5 with TRBJ1-1; TRBD1 is a possible D gene (6 bases). CDR1 and CDR2 from the germline V gene are SGHKS and YYEKEE (reference sequence). The V and J ends lost 4 bases and 4 bases respectively, with 14 bases between them. The CDR3 contains 14 residues. In nucleotides, the CDR3 is TGTGCCAGCAGCGACAGAGGGGGTGGCACTGAAGCTTTCTTT. Its protein product is CASSDRGGGTEAFF. Drawing the rest from reference TRBV5-5 and TRBJ1-1, the complete variable domain is DAGVTQSPTHLIKTRGQQVTLRCSPISGHKSVSWYQQVLGQGPQFIFQYYEKEERGRGNFPDRFSARQFPNYSSELNVNALLLGDSALYLCASSDRGGGTEAFFGQGTRLTVV.

For this clone: Other DNA sequences in this sample translate to the same CDR3. This chain joins TRBV7-2 and TRBJ2-7, with 7 bases matching TRBD2. The germline gives CDR1 SGHTA, CDR2 FQGNSA. The CDR3 extends over 14 amino acids. J lost 7 bases, V lost 0 bases, and 6 bases had no gene match. This chain's CDR3 is CASSLAGGPGEQYF. CDR3 DNA: TGTGCCAGCAGCTTAGCGGGAGGGCCGGGGGAGCAGTACTTC.

The chain combines TRBV5-1 with TRBJ2-4, with D possibly matching TRBD1 (5 bases). In germline, CDR1 is SGHRS, CDR2 YFSETQ. V dropped 4 bases and J dropped 8 bases, with 16 bases sitting between them. The CDR3 is 14 residues long. The CDR3: CASSQDTVADIQYF. In DNA form, the CDR3 reads TGCGCCAGCAGCCAGGACACTGTCGCGGACATTCAGTACTTC.

Remarks on this clone: Other DNA sequences in the sample encode the same CDR3. The chain joins TRBV5-1 to TRBJ2-5; the match to TRBD2 covers 13 bases. Germline assignment: CDR1 SGHRS and CDR2 YFSETQ. After removal of 4 bases from V and 4 bases from J, the junction contained 1 base not matched to a gene. This CDR3 is 14 amino acids long. The CDR3 reads CASSRTSGRETQYF. In nucleotides, the CDR3 is TGCGCCAGCAGCAGGACTAGCGGGAGAGAGACCCAGTACTTC.

The chain is built from TRBV5-1 and TRBJ2-2, with D maybe TRBD1 (5 bases). Trimming shortened V by 3 bases and J by 7 bases, and 13 bases separated the two germline ends. The CDR3 runs 14 residues. CDR1 is SGHRS and CDR2 is YFSETQ in the germline V gene. CDR3 sequence reads: CASSSQTTDGELFF. CDR3 nucleotides: TGCGCCAGCAGCTCGCAGACGACAGACGGGGAGCTGTTTTTT.

DNA of the CDR3: TGTGCCAGCAGTTCCTGGACAGAGGGCTATGGCTACACCTTC. Protein product: CASSSWTEGYGYTF. The rearrangement links TRBV28 to TRBJ1-2, with D perhaps matching TRBD1 (6 bases). The CDR3 extends over 14 amino acids. Germline-derived CDR1 and CDR2 are MDHEN and SYDVKM. V was shortened by 4 bases and J by 4 bases, with 13 bases between the two germline ends.

The chain recombines TRBV2 with TRBJ2-7; TRBD1 agrees at 8 bases. V was pared by 6 bases and J by 4 bases, with 5 bases of the junction left unmatched. This CDR3 contains 13 residues. Germline V CDR1 and CDR2: SNHLY, FYNNEI. Here the CDR3 DNA reads TGTGCCAGCAGCATCGACAGGGGTTACGAGCAGTACTTC. Protein product: CASSIDRGYEQYF. Full variable domain (remainder filled in from reference TRBV2 and TRBJ2-7): EPEVTQTPSHQVTQMGQEVILRCVPISNHLYFYWYRQILGQKVEFLVSFYNNEISEKSEIFDDQFSVERPDGSNFTLKIRSTKLEDSAMYFCASSIDRGYEQYFGPGTRLTVT.

J is TRBJ2-1 and V is TRBV9, with 7 bases matching TRBD2. Germline lookup yields CDR1 SGDLS and CDR2 YYNGEE. V shed 0 bases and J 10 bases; nucleotides not matched to a gene: 7. This CDR3 has 14 residues. The CDR3 bases are TGTGCCAGCAGCGTAGCAGGGACTACCGGGGAGCAGTTCTTC. It specifies CASSVAGTTGEQFF.

V usage is TRBV5-6 and J usage is TRBJ2-5, with TRBD1 identical over 8 bases. This CDR3 contains 15 residues. J lost 5 bases, V lost 1 base, and 7 bases had no gene match. Germline CDR1 SGHDT, CDR2 YYEEEE. The CDR3 protein is CASSLRQGAWETQYF. DNA for the CDR3: TGTGCCAGCAGCTTGCGGCAGGGGGCGTGGGAGACCCAGTACTTC.

Remarks on this clone: This sample includes further DNA sequences coding for the same CDR3. V gene TRBV28 combines with J gene TRBJ2-1; 7 positions agree with TRBD2. The CDR3 consists of 11 residues. Looked up from germline, CDR1 is MDHEN and CDR2 is SYDVKM. Germline trimming cut 5 bases from V and 10 bases from J; bases unmatched to any gene: 2. The CDR3 sequence is CASSPRGEQFF. DNA for the CDR3: TGTGCCAGCAGTCCGCGGGGGGAGCAGTTCTTC.

On this clone itself: Other DNA sequences within the sample encode an identical CDR3. The V call is TRBV27, the J call TRBJ2-3, with D unclear. CDR1 and CDR2 (germline): MNHEY, SMNVEV (reference sequence). The CDR3 is 11 amino acids. V was trimmed by 6 bases and J by 5 bases, leaving 6 bases between them. CDR3: CASSLGDTQYF. CDR3 in DNA: TGTGCCAGCAGCCTTGGAGATACGCAGTATTTT.

The gene calls are TRBV5-1 and TRBJ2-1; TRBD2 matches at 9 bases. With 3 bases clipped from V and 4 bases from J, the junction kept 8 bases outside the gene matches. Germline CDR1 and CDR2: SGHRS and YFSETQ. The length of the CDR3 is 16 residues. CDR3 sequence: CASSSLRLAEYNEQFF. The CDR3 coding sequence is TGCGCCAGCAGCTCATTAAGACTAGCGGAATACAATGAGCAGTTCTTC.

The chain combines TRBV10-1 with TRBJ1-1; unclear D gene. CDR3 size: 13 residues. Germline assignment: CDR1 WNHNN and CDR2 SYGVQD (reference sequence). V dropped 3 bases and J dropped 1 base, with 6 bases sitting between them. The CDR3 DNA sequence: TGCGCCAGCAGTGATTTTGGGAACACTGAAGCTTTCTTT. Translated, it gives CASSDFGNTEAFF.

This chain uses TRBV9 with TRBJ2-7; D possibly corresponds to TRBD1 (5 bases). The CDR3 has 18 amino acids. V lost 0 bases, J lost 0 bases, and 19 bases lay in between. CDR1 and CDR2 from the germline V gene are SGDLS and YYNGEE. As DNA, the CDR3 is TGTGCCAGCAGCGTAGGAGCTTCGACAGCCAAATCCTCCTACGAGCAGTACTTC. Residues: CASSVGASTAKSSYEQYF.

The chain joins TRBV4-3 to TRBJ1-2; no firm D call. The CDR3 length is 15 residues. V was shortened by 2 bases and J by 6 bases, with 16 bases between the two germline ends. Germline values: CDR1 LGHNA, CDR2 YSLEER. The CDR3 sequence is CASSQRAEGLNGYTF. The CDR3 nucleotides read TGCGCCAGCAGCCAACGGGCGGAAGGGCTCAATGGCTACACCTTC.

The chain recombines TRBV11-2 with TRBJ2-7, with a possible D match to TRBD1 (6 bases). CDR1 is SGHAT, CDR2 FQNNGV, per germline. The CDR3 extends over 13 amino acids. V shed 5 bases and J shed 7 bases, with 15 bases lying between them. CDR3 in amino acids: CASSETRTAEQYF. CDR3 in DNA: TGTGCCAGCAGCGAAACCCGGACAGCAGAGCAGTACTTC.